The present T cell receptor (beta chain) was sequenced within a study of cytomegalovirus exposure and HLA in healthy donors. Study observations and caveats: In a later analysis, TCR association rates varied by HLA locus: DRB1 most, HLA-C fewest.

This CDR3 contains 15 residues. CDR1 and CDR2 (germline): SGDLS, YYNGEE. V dropped 0 bases and J dropped 1; count of bases not matched to a gene: 2. 13 Jbeta primers and 60 Vbeta primers were used for the PCR. Here immunoSEQ multiplex PCR was the method, and the copy in TCRdb shows in-frame clones only, minus some. The sample records over 150,000 clones, roughly 78% being singletons. To note about this clone: Its specificity is not known.

The material sequenced was PBMCs. This receptor was taken from a woman between 45 and 65 years old in good health and CMV-seropositive. This chain uses TRBV9 with TRBJ2-7; 9 nucleotides match TRBD1. This CDR3 reads CASSVGGTGSYEQYF. The CDR3 region has the DNA TGTGCCAGCAGCGTAGGCGGGACAGGGTCCTACGAGCAGTACTTC.